These T cell receptor beta chains were read from a single sample in a study of vaccination and CD4 T cells after COVID-19. These receptors' antigens are unknown. TCRdb analysed the PCR reads with MiXCR anew, one entry per CDR3 protein. The table records nearly 20,000 distinct CDR3 sequences, about 80% of them present only once. Sequencing used CD4+ T cells from blood, cultured in vitro, obtained after SARS-CoV-2 vaccination. The receptors were sampled from a human donor who received a COVID-19 vaccine. Each CDR3 is given with its conserved first and last residue. The D gene is left open where the match is weak. The listing skips clone size in some rows; elsewhere it reads once, few, many or a size class.

>.|TRBV21-1|TRBJ1-1|.
CASSEDLTTRGTEAFF
TGTGCCAGCAGCGAGGACCTCACGACACGGGGCACTGAAGCTTTCTTT
>once|TRBV5-4|TRBJ2-3|TRBD2
CASSLGLAGGPSPDTQYF
TGTGCCAGCAGCTTGGGACTAGCGGGGGGGCCATCCCCAGATACGCAGTATTTT
>.|TRBV6-1|TRBJ2-7|TRBD1
CASSPTGKSYEQYF
TGTGCCAGCAGTCCGACAGGGAAATCCTACGAGCAGTACTTC
>.|TRBV10-1|TRBJ1-1|TRBD1
CASSGQGVSEAFF
TGCGCCAGCAGTGGACAGGGGGTTTCTGAAGCTTTCTTT
>.|TRBV27|TRBJ1-2|TRBD1
CASSLGQGNYGYTF
TGTGCCAGCAGTTTAGGACAGGGAAACTATGGCTACACCTTC
>.|TRBV7-2|TRBJ1-5|TRBD1
CASSLTGGKYQPQHF
TGTGCCAGCAGCTTAACAGGGGGCAAGTATCAGCCCCAGCATTTT
>.|TRBV2|TRBJ1-5|.
CASNRAGSNQPQHF
TGTGCCAGCAACAGGGCAGGGAGCAATCAGCCCCAGCATTTT
>.|TRBV29-1|TRBJ1-1|.
CSVSIGGNTEAFF
TGCAGCGTTTCCATCGGTGGTAACACTGAAGCTTTCTTT
>.|TRBV20-1|TRBJ1-5|.
CSAREGGNQPQHF
TGCAGTGCTAGAGAAGGGGGTAATCAGCCCCAGCATTTT
>.|TRBV20-1|TRBJ1-4|TRBD1
CSARAGTGVEKLFF
TGCAGTGCTAGAGCCGGGACAGGGGTTGAAAAACTGTTTTTT
>.|TRBV24-1|TRBJ2-2|TRBD1
CATSDRFRQGAAGELSF
TGTGCCACCAGTGACCGTTTTAGACAGGGGGCGGCCGGGGAGCTGTCTTTT
>.|TRBV12-3/TRBV12-4|TRBJ1-2|TRBD1
CASTMDRVYGYTF
TGTGCCAGCACTATGGACAGGGTCTATGGCTACACCTTC
>once|TRBV2|TRBJ2-1|.
CATDRYNEQFF
TGTGCCACGGACAGATACAATGAGCAGTTCTTC
>few|TRBV11-3|TRBJ1-1|TRBD1
CASSSGQGKGNTEAFF
TGTGCCAGCAGCTCCGGACAGGGAAAGGGGAACACTGAAGCTTTCTTT
>.|TRBV7-9|TRBJ2-2|TRBD1
CASSRIGGDFGELFF
TGTGCCAGCAGCCGGATAGGGGGCGATTTCGGGGAGCTGTTTTTT
>.|TRBV19|TRBJ2-2|.
CASHRTEFTGELFF
TGTGCCAGTCATAGAACAGAGTTCACCGGGGAGCTGTTTTTT
>.|TRBV27|TRBJ1-5|TRBD1
CASSVRQGPQPQHF
TGTGCCAGCAGTGTCCGACAGGGGCCACAGCCCCAGCATTTT
>once|TRBV7-9|TRBJ1-1|.
CASRLSALGGASTEAFF
TGTGCCAGCAGGCTTAGTGCTCTAGGGGGGGCGAGCACGGAAGCTTTCTTT
>.|TRBV6-1|TRBJ1-5|.
CASSVEGFNQPQHF
TGTGCCAGCAGTGTTGAGGGGTTCAATCAGCCCCAGCATTTT
>.|TRBV6-2/TRBV6-3|TRBJ1-6|TRBD1
CASSLTGELNSPLHF
TGTGCCAGCAGTCTGACAGGGGAACTCAATTCACCCCTCCACTTT
>.|TRBV7-6|TRBJ1-1|.
CASSPTSGLNTEAFF
TGTGCCAGCAGCCCCACGTCGGGGTTGAACACTGAAGCTTTCTTT
>.|TRBV27|TRBJ1-2|TRBD1
CASSSQTGLSYGYTF
TGTGCCAGCAGTTCCCAGACAGGGCTAAGCTATGGCTACACCTTC